One and the same sample provided the 30 T cell receptor beta chains below, sequenced in a study of cytomegalovirus exposure and HLA in healthy donors. Amplification used 60 Vbeta primers and 13 Jbeta primers. Method: immunoSEQ multiplex PCR; TCRdb's copy keeps in-frame clones and lacks some. The sample data list 96,000 or so clones. Material for sequencing was PBMCs. The receptors shown here come from a woman aged 25 to 45 in good health and CMV-seronegative.

This chain joins TRBV2 and TRBJ2-1, with D possibly being TRBD2 (6 bases). Trimming cost V 8 bases and J 1 base, with 12 bases left between them. The CDR3 has 14 residues. Germline loops: CDR1 SNHLY, CDR2 FYNNEI. The CDR3 bases are TGTGCCAGCGGGGATGGGGGGTCCTACAATGAGCAGTTCTTC. Translated, it gives CASGDGGSYNEQFF.

The J gene is TRBJ1-1, the V gene TRBV4-1; D is possibly TRBD1 (5 bases). The CDR3 is 15 amino acids. Germline V gene data show CDR1 as MGHRA and CDR2 as YSYEKL. V shed 1 base and J shed 3 bases, with 12 bases lying between them. This chain's CDR3 is CASSQAWGVYTEAFF. The CDR3 nucleotides are TGCGCCAGCAGCCAAGCATGGGGCGTTTACACTGAAGCTTTCTTT.

This rearrangement joins TRBV10-1 to TRBJ2-5, with D tentatively TRBD2 (6 bases). V gave up 0 bases and J gave up 1 base, with 9 bases separating them. The CDR3 runs 15 residues. CDR1 and CDR2 from the germline V gene are WNHNN and SYGVQD (reference sequence). This chain's CDR3 is CASSESKGGQETQYF. In nucleotides, the CDR3 is TGCGCCAGCAGTGAGTCGAAGGGAGGCCAAGAGACCCAGTACTTC.

The chain recombines TRBV7-3 with TRBJ1-6; weak D call: TRBD1 (6 bases). Trimming pared 3 bases from V and 8 bases from J, leaving 8 bases between. This CDR3 region has 13 residues. Per germline, CDR1 SGHTA and CDR2 FQGTGA. CDR3 DNA sequence: TGTGCCAGCAGCTTGACAGGAGATTCACCCCTCCACTTT. Its translation is CASSLTGDSPLHF.

The V call is TRBV7-9, the J call TRBJ2-7; D might be TRBD1 (6 bases). V was pared by 1 base and J by 5 bases, with 21 bases between. The CDR3 is made up of 17 amino acids. The germline CDR1 and CDR2 sequences are SEHNR and FQNEAQ (reference sequence). CDR3 coding DNA: TGTGCCAGCAGCTTAGGAGTACGGCCGTCAGGGGATGACGAGCAGTACTTC. As protein: CASSLGVRPSGDDEQYF.

The gene calls are TRBV11-2 and TRBJ2-6; weak D call: TRBD1 (6 bases). Germline CDR1 is SGHAT and CDR2 is FQNNGV. The CDR3 is made up of 15 amino acids. The V end lost 7 bases, the J end lost 0 bases, and 10 bases lay between the germline ends. Here the CDR3 reads CASTPDSSGANVLTF. DNA of the CDR3: TGTGCCAGCACCCCGGACAGCTCTGGGGCCAACGTCCTGACTTTC. Using reference TRBV11-2 and TRBJ2-6 for the parts outside the CDR3, the full variable domain is EAGVAQSPRYKIIEKRQSVAFWCNPISGHATLYWYQQILGQGPKLLIQFQNNGVVDDSQLPKDRFSAERLKGVDSTLKIQPAKLEDSAVYLCASTPDSSGANVLTFGAGSRLTVL.

The rearrangement links TRBV28 to TRBJ2-3, with unresolved D. Trimming shortened V by 3 bases and J by 8 bases, and 12 bases separated the two germline ends. Germline CDR1 is MDHEN and CDR2 is SYDVKM. There are 13 residues in the CDR3. CDR3 protein: CASSLAGSITQYF. The CDR3 nucleotides are TGTGCCAGCAGTTTGGCAGGAAGTATTACGCAGTATTTT.

J is TRBJ1-1 and V is TRBV5-4, with D hard to call. CDR1 SGHNT and CDR2 YYREEE come from the germline V gene (reference sequence). The CDR3 has 16 amino acids. V shed 0 bases and J shed 3 bases, with 15 bases lying between them. The CDR3 sequence is CASSLEVQVQDTEAFF. Written as DNA, the CDR3 is TGTGCCAGCAGCTTGGAGGTTCAGGTTCAGGACACTGAAGCTTTCTTT.

This rearrangement joins TRBV5-1 to TRBJ2-1; 14 bases align to TRBD2. Germline values: CDR1 SGHRS, CDR2 YFSETQ. Losses at the gene ends were 3 bases for V and 4 bases for J; bases not matched to a gene: 6. The CDR3 has 17 residues. The CDR3 sequence: CASSSGTSGSVYNEQFF. Here the CDR3 DNA reads TGCGCCAGCAGCTCCGGGACTAGCGGGAGTGTTTACAATGAGCAGTTCTTC. Supplemented by reference TRBV5-1 and TRBJ2-1, the full variable domain reads KAGVTQTPRYLIKTRGQQVTLSCSPISGHRSVSWYQQTPGQGLQFLFEYFSETQRNKGNFPGRFSGRQFSNSRSEMNVSTLELGDSALYLCASSSGTSGSVYNEQFFGPGTRLTVL.

The V and J genes are TRBV4-1 and TRBJ2-3; D is possibly TRBD2 (6 bases). Per germline, CDR1 MGHRA and CDR2 YSYEKL. The CDR3 spans 14 residues. Trimming removed 4 bases from V and 5 bases from J, with 13 bases in between. For the CDR3, the DNA is TGCGCCAGCAGCCTACCGCTCGGGGGAGATACGCAGTATTTT. Protein sequence: CASSLPLGGDTQYF.

V is TRBV18 and J is TRBJ1-4; D is perhaps TRBD1 (6 bases). Germline CDR1 is KGHSH and CDR2 is LQKENI. This CDR3 is built from 16 residues. V was trimmed by 3 bases and J by 3 bases, leaving 14 bases between them. The CDR3 DNA reads as TGTGCCAGCTCACCCTTGACAGGTCCCCCTAATGAAAAACTGTTTTTT. Translation gives CASSPLTGPPNEKLFF.

About this clone itself: Other nucleotide sequences in the sample specify the same CDR3. The chain is built from TRBV7-2 and TRBJ1-2; TRBD1 might be the D (6 bases). The V end lost 5 bases, the J end lost 2 bases, and 9 bases lay between the germline ends. The germline V gene encodes CDR1 SGHTA and CDR2 FQGNSA. The CDR3 consists of 13 residues. CDR3 sequence reads: CASSPDRNYGYTF. The CDR3 DNA follows: TGTGCCAGCAGCCCAGACAGGAACTATGGCTACACCTTC.

V gene TRBV6-1 combines with J gene TRBJ1-5; D not resolved. V lost 7 bases to trimming and J lost 7 bases, with 14 bases between them. Germline loops: CDR1 MNHNS, CDR2 SASEGT. The CDR3 runs 13 residues. The CDR3 is CASIGSPGQPQHF. CDR3 nucleotides: TGTGCCAGCATCGGCAGCCCGGGACAGCCCCAGCATTTT.

Notes on this clone: The sample carries other DNA sequences with the same CDR3. The chain links TRBV19 to TRBJ1-1; TRBD1 might be the D (5 bases). The CDR3 extends over 16 amino acids. V gave up 6 bases and J gave up 1 base, with 18 bases separating them. Germline CDR1 is LNHDA and CDR2 is SQIVND (reference sequence). In nucleotides, the CDR3 is TGTGCCAGTAGCCGAGGCATACAGGAATCGAACACTGAAGCTTTCTTT. Its protein is CASSRGIQESNTEAFF.

V gene TRBV28 combines with J gene TRBJ1-2, with D possibly TRBD1 on 6 matching bases. Trimming removed 6 bases from V and 6 bases from J, with 32 bases in between. There are 19 residues in the CDR3. The V gene's germline CDR1 is MDHEN and CDR2 SYDVKM. As DNA, the CDR3 is TGTGCCAGCAGACAGTACGCGACAGGCCTGTTGTGGGTTCATCATGGCTACACCTTC. It codes for CASRQYATGLLWVHHGYTF.

The rearrangement joins TRBV9 to TRBJ2-1, with 10 bases lining up with TRBD2. Unmatched junction bases numbered 3, after V lost 0 bases and J lost 6 bases. The CDR3 totals 15 residues. CDR1 and CDR2 from the germline V gene are SGDLS and YYNGEE. The chain's CDR3 is CASSVGVAGGNEQFF. DNA for the CDR3: TGTGCCAGCAGCGTAGGAGTAGCGGGGGGCAATGAGCAGTTCTTC.

The J gene is TRBJ2-1, the V gene TRBV10-3; 9 nucleotides match TRBD2. Germline V gene sequence: CDR1 ENHRY, CDR2 SYGVKD. The CDR3 runs 17 residues. The V gene end was trimmed by 3 bases and the J gene end by 4 bases; junction bases not matched to a gene: 10. The CDR3 sequence is CAISDLPTSGKYNEQFF. DNA for the CDR3: TGTGCCATCAGTGATCTACCGACTAGCGGAAAGTACAATGAGCAGTTCTTC.

The chain uses TRBV12-5 and TRBJ1-6; weak D call: TRBD1 (5 bases). CDR1 is LGHNT and CDR2 is FRNRAP in the germline V gene. Trimming left V 6 bases short and J 6 bases short, with 6 bases between. The CDR3 is 12 residues long. CDR3 sequence: CASGQGNSPLHF. CDR3 in DNA: TGTGCTAGTGGCCAGGGTAATTCACCCCTCCACTTT.

The CDR3 nucleotides read TGTGCCAGCAGCGTAGACCCGGGGGGGGCTTCTAGCACAGATACGCAGTATTTT. It yields the protein CASSVDPGGASSTDTQYF. V is TRBV9 and J is TRBJ2-3; 8 positions match TRBD2. The germline V gene has CDR1 SGDLS and CDR2 YYNGEE. This CDR3 has 18 amino acids. V shed 0 bases, J shed 0 bases, and the junction held 9 bases outside the gene matches.

This sequence joins TRBV7-9 and TRBJ1-1; 7 bases are shared with TRBD1. Germline CDR1 reads SEHNR; CDR2 reads FQNEAQ (reference sequence). The CDR3 is 13 amino acids. J lost 4 bases, V lost 4 bases, and 3 bases had no gene match. The CDR3 DNA sequence: TGTGCCAGCAGCTGGGCAGGGGGCACTGAAGCTTTCTTT. This gives the protein CASSWAGGTEAFF.

The chain employs TRBV27 and TRBJ1-1; 8 nucleotides align to TRBD1. In germline, CDR1 is MNHEY, CDR2 SMNVEV (reference sequence). The V gene end was trimmed by 4 bases and the J gene end by 0 bases; junction bases not matched to a gene: 7. CDR3 length: 16 amino acids. DNA for the CDR3: TGTGCCAGCAGTTCTTCCAACAGGGGGATGAACACTGAAGCTTTCTTT. Its protein is CASSSSNRGMNTEAFF.

Worth noting for this clone: Other nucleotide sequences in the sample specify the same CDR3. V gene TRBV5-6 combines with J gene TRBJ1-3, with unresolved D. V dropped 0 bases and J dropped 4 bases, with 17 bases sitting between them. The CDR3 loop spans 17 amino acids. CDR1 is SGHDT, CDR2 YYEEEE, per germline. CDR3 sequence (DNA): TGTGCCAGCAGCTTGGACCTCAGAGGTTACTCCGGAAACACCATATATTTT. This translates into CASSLDLRGYSGNTIYF. Together with reference TRBV5-6 and TRBJ1-3, the CDR3 gives the full variable domain: DAGVTQSPTHLIKTRGQQVTLRCSPKSGHDTVSWYQQALGQGPQFIFQYYEEEERQRGNFPDRFSGHQFPNYSSELNVNALLLGDSALYLCASSLDLRGYSGNTIYFGEGSWLTVV.

The V call is TRBV30, the J call TRBJ1-1; 11 bases are shared with TRBD1. The germline CDR1 and CDR2 sequences are GTSNPN and SVGIG (reference sequence). The CDR3 length is 13 residues. The trim removed 2 bases at V and 7 bases at J, leaving 3 bases unmatched. The CDR3 sequence: CAWSRTGGIEAFF. In DNA form, the CDR3 reads TGTGCCTGGAGTAGGACAGGGGGCATTGAAGCTTTCTTT.

The chain combines TRBV6-1 with TRBJ1-5, with 9 positions matching TRBD1. Germline lookup yields CDR1 MNHNS and CDR2 SASEGT. With V trimmed by 1 base and J by 2 bases, 9 bases remained unmatched. The CDR3 is 18 amino acids. The CDR3 sequence: CASSEVRTGVGGNQPQHF. CDR3 coding DNA: TGTGCCAGCAGTGAAGTCCGGACAGGGGTAGGGGGCAATCAGCCCCAGCATTTT.

This chain connects TRBV6-6 to TRBJ1-2; the D gene is possibly TRBD1 (6 bases). Germline values: CDR1 MNHNY, CDR2 SVGAGI (reference sequence). There are 13 residues in the CDR3. Trimming shortened V by 7 bases and J by 2 bases, and 11 bases separated the two germline ends. The chain's CDR3 is CASTRDTNYGYTF. The DNA for the CDR3 is TGTGCCAGCACCCGGGACACCAACTATGGCTACACCTTC.

The J gene is TRBJ2-5, the V gene TRBV6-5; a weak D match, TRBD1 (6 bases). The better agreement between TRBJ2-7 and the DNA end casts doubt on the J call. Germline lookup yields CDR1 MNHEY and CDR2 SVGAGI. CDR3 length equals 15 residues. The CDR3 reads CASSYRQQGGHEQYF. CDR3 nucleotide sequence: TGTGCCAGCAGTTACCGGCAACAGGGCGGCCACGAGCAGTACTTC.

The chain recombines TRBV6-1 with TRBJ2-7; 10 positions match TRBD1. Germline trimming cut 9 bases from V and 3 bases from J; bases unmatched to any gene: 8. The length of the CDR3 is 14 residues. CDR1 is MNHNS and CDR2 is SASEGT in the germline V gene. Written as DNA, the CDR3 is TGTGCCAGTTGTTGGGACAGGGGTTTCTACGAGCAGTACTTC. This encodes CASCWDRGFYEQYF.

V is TRBV4-2 and J is TRBJ2-7; the D gene is possibly TRBD1 (6 bases). Germline V gene lookup returns CDR1 LGHNA and CDR2 YNFKEQ. The CDR3 sequence is 15 residues long. V was shortened by 0 bases and J by 0 bases, with 9 bases between the two germline ends. As DNA, the CDR3 is TGTGCCAGCAGCCAAGAAAGGGGGAGCTCCTACGAGCAGTACTTC. Protein product: CASSQERGSSYEQYF.

CDR3 loop: CASRQEIRLAGGQETQYF. The CDR3 DNA reads TGTGCCAGCAGACAAGAAATAAGACTAGCGGGGGGTCAAGAGACCCAGTACTTC. The rearrangement links TRBV5-6 to TRBJ2-5, with 13 bases identical to TRBD2. The ends lost 5 bases at V and 2 bases at J; junction bases unmatched: 12. In germline, CDR1 is SGHDT, CDR2 YYEEEE. The CDR3 loop spans 18 amino acids.

The chain recombines TRBV5-4 with TRBJ2-3; 7 bases align to TRBD2. The CDR3 has 15 residues. Germline CDR1 is SGHNT and CDR2 is YYREEE (reference sequence). V gave up 4 bases and J gave up 4 bases; unmatched junction bases: 9. The CDR3 here is CASSQGGEKADTQYF. The CDR3, as DNA: TGTGCCAGCAGCCAGGGAGGGGAGAAGGCAGATACGCAGTATTTT.